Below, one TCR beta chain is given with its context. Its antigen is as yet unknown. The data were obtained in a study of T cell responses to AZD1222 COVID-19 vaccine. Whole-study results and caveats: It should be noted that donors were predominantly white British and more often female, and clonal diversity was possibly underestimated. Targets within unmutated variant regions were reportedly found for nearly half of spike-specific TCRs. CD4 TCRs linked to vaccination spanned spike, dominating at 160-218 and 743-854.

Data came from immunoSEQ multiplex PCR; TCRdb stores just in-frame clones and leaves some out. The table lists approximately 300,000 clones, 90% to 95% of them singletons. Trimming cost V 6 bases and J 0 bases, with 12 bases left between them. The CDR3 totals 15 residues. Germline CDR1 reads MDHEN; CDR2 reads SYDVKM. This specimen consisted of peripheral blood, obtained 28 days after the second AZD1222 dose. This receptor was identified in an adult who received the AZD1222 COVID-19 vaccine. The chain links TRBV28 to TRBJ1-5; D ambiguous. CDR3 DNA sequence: TGTGCCAGCAGGGAAGGACCCAATAGCAATCAGCCCCAGCATTTT. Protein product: CASREGPNSNQPQHF.